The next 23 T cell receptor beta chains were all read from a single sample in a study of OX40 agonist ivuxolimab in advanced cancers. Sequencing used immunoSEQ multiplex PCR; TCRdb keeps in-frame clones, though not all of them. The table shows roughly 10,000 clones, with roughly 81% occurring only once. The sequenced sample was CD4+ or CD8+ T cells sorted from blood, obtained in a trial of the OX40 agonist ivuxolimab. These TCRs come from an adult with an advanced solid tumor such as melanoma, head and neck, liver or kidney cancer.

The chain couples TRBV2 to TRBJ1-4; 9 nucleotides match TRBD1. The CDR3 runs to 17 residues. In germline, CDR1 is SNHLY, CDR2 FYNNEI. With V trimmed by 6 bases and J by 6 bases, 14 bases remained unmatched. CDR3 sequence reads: CASSSGTGSFNDEKLFF. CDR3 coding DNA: TGTGCCAGCAGCTCCGGGACAGGGTCTTTTAATGATGAAAAACTGTTTTTT.

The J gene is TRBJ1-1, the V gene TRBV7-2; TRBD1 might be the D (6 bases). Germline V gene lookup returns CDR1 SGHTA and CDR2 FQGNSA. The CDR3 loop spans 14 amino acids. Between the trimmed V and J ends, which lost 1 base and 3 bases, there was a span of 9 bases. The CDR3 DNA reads TGTGCCAGCAGCTTAGGGGGGCCGGACACTGAAGCTTTCTTT. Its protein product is CASSLGGPDTEAFF. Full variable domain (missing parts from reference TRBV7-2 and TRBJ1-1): GAGVSQSPSNKVTEKGKDVELRCDPISGHTALYWYRQSLGQGLEFLIYFQGNSAPDKSGLPSDRFSAERTGGSVSTLTIQRTQQEDSAVYLCASSLGGPDTEAFFGQGTRLTVV.

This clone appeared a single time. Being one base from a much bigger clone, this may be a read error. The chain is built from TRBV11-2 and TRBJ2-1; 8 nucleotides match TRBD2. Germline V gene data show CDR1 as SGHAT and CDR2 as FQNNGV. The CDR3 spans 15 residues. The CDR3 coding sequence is TGTGCCGGCAGGACGGGGGTAGCGGGAAGGAATGAGCAGTTCTTC. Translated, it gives CAGRTGVAGRNEQFF.

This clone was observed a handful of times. CDR3 in amino acids: CASSLSAGNPYEQYF. The CDR3 DNA sequence: TGTGCCAGCAGTTTATCAGCAGGGAACCCCTACGAGCAGTACTTC. The chain carries TRBV27 and TRBJ2-7; D may be TRBD1 (5 bases). CDR3 length equals 15 residues. CDR1 MNHEY and CDR2 SMNVEV come from the germline V gene (reference sequence). V was clipped by 0 bases and J by 2 bases, with 11 bases between them.

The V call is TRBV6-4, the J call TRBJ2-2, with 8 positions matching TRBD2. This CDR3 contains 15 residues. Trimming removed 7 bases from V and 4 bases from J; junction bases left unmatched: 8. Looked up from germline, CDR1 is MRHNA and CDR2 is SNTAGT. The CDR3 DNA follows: TGTGCCAGCAAGCGAGCGGGAGATGGCACCGGGGAGCTGTTTTTT. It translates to CASKRAGDGTGELFF.

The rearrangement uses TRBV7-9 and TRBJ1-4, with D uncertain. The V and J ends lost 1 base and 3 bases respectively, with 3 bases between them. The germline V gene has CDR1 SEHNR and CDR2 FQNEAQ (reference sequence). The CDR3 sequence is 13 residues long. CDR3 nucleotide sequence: TGTGCCAGCAGCTTAGGGTCTAATGAAAAACTGTTTTTT. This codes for CASSLGSNEKLFF.

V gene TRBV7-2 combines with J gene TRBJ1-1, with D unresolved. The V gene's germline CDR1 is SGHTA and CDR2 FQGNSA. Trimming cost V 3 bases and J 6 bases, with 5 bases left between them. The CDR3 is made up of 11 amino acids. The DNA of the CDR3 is TGTGCCAGCAGCTTTCAATCTGAAGCTTTCTTT. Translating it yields CASSFQSEAFF.

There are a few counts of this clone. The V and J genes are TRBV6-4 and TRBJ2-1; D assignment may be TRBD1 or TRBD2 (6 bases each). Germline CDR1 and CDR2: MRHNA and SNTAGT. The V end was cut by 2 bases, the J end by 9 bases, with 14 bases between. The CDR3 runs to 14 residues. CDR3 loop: CASSDRGEFGEQFF. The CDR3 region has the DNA TGTGCCAGCAGTGACAGGGGGGAATTTGGTGAGCAGTTCTTC.

CDR3 amino acids: CASWIQGLNTEAFF. CDR3 DNA sequence: TGTGCCAGCTGGATTCAGGGATTGAACACTGAAGCTTTCTTT. The gene calls are TRBV28 and TRBJ1-1; D might be TRBD1 (5 bases). CDR3 length: 14 residues. Germline V lookup: CDR1 MDHEN, CDR2 SYDVKM. With 8 bases removed from V and 0 bases from J, the gap between germline ends came to 13 bases.

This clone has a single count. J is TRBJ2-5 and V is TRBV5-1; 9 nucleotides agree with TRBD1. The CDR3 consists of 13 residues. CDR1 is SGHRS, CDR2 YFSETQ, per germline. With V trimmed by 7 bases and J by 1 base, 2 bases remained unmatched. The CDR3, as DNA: TGCGCCAGCCTGGACAGGGGCCAAGAGACCCAGTACTTC. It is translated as CASLDRGQETQYF.

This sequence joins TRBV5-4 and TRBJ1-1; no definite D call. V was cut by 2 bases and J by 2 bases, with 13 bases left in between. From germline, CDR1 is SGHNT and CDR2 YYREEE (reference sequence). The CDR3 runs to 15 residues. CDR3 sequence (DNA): TGTGCCAGCAGCTTAAAAGGAGAATCCAACACTGAAGCTTTCTTT. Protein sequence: CASSLKGESNTEAFF.

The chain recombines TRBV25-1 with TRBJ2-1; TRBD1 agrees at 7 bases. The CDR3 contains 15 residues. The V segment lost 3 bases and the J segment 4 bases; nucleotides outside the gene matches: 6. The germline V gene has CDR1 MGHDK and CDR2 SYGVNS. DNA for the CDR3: TGTGCCAGCAGTGACCCGACAGGGCGATACAATGAGCAGTTCTTC. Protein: CASSDPTGRYNEQFF.

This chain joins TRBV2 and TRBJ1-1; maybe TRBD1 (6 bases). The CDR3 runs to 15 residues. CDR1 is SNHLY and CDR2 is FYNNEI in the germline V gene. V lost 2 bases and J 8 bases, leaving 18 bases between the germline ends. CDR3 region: CASSESPGVISEAFF. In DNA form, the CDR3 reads TGTGCCAGCAGTGAATCCCCAGGGGTCATCTCCGAAGCTTTCTTT.

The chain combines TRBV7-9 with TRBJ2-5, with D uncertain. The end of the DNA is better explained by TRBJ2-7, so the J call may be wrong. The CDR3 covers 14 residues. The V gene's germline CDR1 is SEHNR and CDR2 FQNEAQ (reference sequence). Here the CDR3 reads CASSPLNGPDEQYF. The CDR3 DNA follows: TGTGCCAGCAGCCCCTTAAATGGACCAGACGAGCAGTACTTC.

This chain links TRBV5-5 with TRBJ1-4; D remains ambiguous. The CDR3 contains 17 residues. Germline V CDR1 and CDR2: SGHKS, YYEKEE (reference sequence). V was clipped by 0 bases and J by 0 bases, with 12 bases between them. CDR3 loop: CASSLVPTDTTNEKLFF. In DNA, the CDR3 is TGTGCCAGCAGCTTGGTCCCCACAGATACAACTAATGAAAAACTGTTTTTT.

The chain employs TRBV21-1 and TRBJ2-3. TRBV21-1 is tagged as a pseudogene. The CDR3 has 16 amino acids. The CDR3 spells CASSKSWPFPKDTQYF. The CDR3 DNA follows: TGTGCCAGCAGCAAAAGCTGGCCCTTTCCTAAGGATACGCAGTATTTT.

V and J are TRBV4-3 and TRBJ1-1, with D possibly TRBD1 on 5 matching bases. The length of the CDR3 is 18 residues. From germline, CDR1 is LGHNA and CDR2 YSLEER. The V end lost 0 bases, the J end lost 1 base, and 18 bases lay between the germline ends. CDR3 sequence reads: CASSQDQRQSYSNTEAFF. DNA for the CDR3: TGCGCCAGCAGCCAAGATCAGCGACAGAGTTACTCGAACACTGAAGCTTTCTTT.

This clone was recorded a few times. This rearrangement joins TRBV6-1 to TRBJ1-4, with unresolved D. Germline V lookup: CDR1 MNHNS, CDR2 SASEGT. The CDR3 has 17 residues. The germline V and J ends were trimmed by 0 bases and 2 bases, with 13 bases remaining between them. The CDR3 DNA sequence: TGTGCCAGCAGTGAAGCGCTTTCCGGGCGTACTAATGAAAAACTGTTTTTT. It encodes CASSEALSGRTNEKLFF.

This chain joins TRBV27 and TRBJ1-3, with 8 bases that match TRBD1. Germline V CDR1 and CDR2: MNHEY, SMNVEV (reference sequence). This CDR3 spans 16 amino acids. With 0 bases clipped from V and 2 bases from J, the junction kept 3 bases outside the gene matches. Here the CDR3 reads CASSLSGQGPGNTIYF. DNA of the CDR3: TGTGCCAGCAGTTTATCAGGACAGGGCCCTGGAAACACCATATATTTT.

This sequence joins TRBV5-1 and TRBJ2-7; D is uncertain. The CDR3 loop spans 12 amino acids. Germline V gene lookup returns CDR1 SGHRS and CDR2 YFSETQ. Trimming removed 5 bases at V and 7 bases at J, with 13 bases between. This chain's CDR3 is CASREGPDEQYF. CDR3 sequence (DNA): TGCGCCAGCAGAGAAGGACCGGATGAGCAGTACTTC.

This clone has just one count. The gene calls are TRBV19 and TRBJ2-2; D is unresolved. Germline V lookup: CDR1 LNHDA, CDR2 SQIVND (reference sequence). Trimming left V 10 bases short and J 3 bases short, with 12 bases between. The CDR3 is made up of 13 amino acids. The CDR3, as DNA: TGTGCCACCGAGACTGACCACACCGGGGAGCTGTTTTTT. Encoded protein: CATETDHTGELFF.

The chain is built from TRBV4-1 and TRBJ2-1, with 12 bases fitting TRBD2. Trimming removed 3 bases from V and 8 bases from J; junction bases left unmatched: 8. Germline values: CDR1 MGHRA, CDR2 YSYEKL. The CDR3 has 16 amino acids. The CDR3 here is CASSQETSGSTYEQFF. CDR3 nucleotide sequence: TGCGCCAGCAGCCAGGAGACTAGCGGGAGTACCTATGAGCAGTTCTTC.

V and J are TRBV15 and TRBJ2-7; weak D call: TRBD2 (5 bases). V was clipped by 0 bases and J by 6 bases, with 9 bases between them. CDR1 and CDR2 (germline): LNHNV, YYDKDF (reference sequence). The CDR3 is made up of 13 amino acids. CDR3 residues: CATSRDSGIEQYF. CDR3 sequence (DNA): TGTGCCACCAGCAGAGATTCGGGGATCGAGCAGTACTTC.